A selection of T cell receptor beta chains follows, all from one sample in a study of CD8 T cells in ankylosing spondylitis. TCRdb processed the 5' RACE reads anew with MiXCR; each CDR3 protein has one entry. The data hold about 420,000 distinct CDR3 sequences, with 20% to 25% observed a single time. The sample was blood, either unsorted or a sorted T cell fraction (not recorded which). These TCRs come from a male donor with ankylosing spondylitis. CDR3s include the opening cysteine and the closing phenylalanine or tryptophan. A D gene is named only where the DNA matches it firmly. The size entry is marked missing in some rows and otherwise reads once, few, many or a size class.

NA | TRBD2 | TRBJ2-7 | TRBV7-9 | CASSLDGLAGGEQYF | TGTGCCAGCAGCTTAGACGGACTAGCGGGAGGGGAGCAGTACTTC
few | NA | TRBJ1-1 | TRBV25-1 | CASNQLGRNTEAFF | TGTGCCAGCAACCAACTAGGGCGGAACACTGAAGCTTTCTTT
NA | NA | TRBJ2-2 | TRBV7-7 | CASSLAVGTGELFF | TGTGCTAGCAGCTTAGCAGTTGGCACCGGGGAGCTGTTTTTT
NA | TRBD2 | TRBJ2-1 | TRBV7-6 | CASSLAGTSGGEQFF | TGTGCCAGCAGCTTAGCTGGGACTAGCGGGGGGGAGCAGTTCTTC
few | TRBD1 | TRBJ2-1 | TRBV2 | CASSAPTGGLEQFF | TGTGCCAGCAGTGCTCCGACAGGGGGCTTGGAGCAGTTCTTC
few | NA | TRBJ2-7 | TRBV7-8 | CASKKFSSYEQYF | TGTGCCAGCAAGAAGTTCAGCTCCTACGAGCAGTACTTC
NA | TRBD1 | TRBJ2-1 | TRBV12-5 | CASGLMDRSEQFF | TGTGCTAGTGGTTTGATGGACAGGTCGGAGCAGTTCTTC
NA | NA | TRBJ2-1 | TRBV28 | CASKISRWERGYNEQFF | TGTGCCAGCAAGATCTCTAGGTGGGAGAGAGGCTACAATGAGCAGTTCTTC
NA | TRBD1 | TRBJ1-1 | TRBV12-3/TRBV12-4 | CASRPTGYPEAFF | TGTGCCAGCAGGCCGACAGGGTATCCTGAAGCTTTCTTT
once | NA | TRBJ2-3 | TRBV27 | CASIRDSVYF | TGTGCCAGCATTAGAGACTCGGTATATTTT
NA | TRBD2 | TRBJ2-5 | TRBV15 | CATSTGLAGGETQYF | TGTGCCACCAGCACTGGACTAGCGGGAGGGGAGACCCAGTACTTC
NA | NA | TRBJ2-5 | TRBV20-1 | CSASTGWYSGETQYF | TGCAGTGCTAGCACAGGGTGGTATTCTGGGGAGACCCAGTACTTC
NA | NA | TRBJ2-2 | TRBV10-3 | CAISESPGDAGNTGELFF | TGTGCCATCAGTGAGTCGCCAGGGGACGCGGGGAACACCGGGGAGCTGTTTTTT
NA | NA | TRBJ1-2 | TRBV28 | CASQPSNYGYTF | TGTGCCAGTCAACCTAGTAACTATGGCTACACCTTC
few | NA | TRBJ1-1 | TRBV2 | CASSREKRVTEAFF | TGTGCCAGCAGCCGGGAGAAACGGGTCACTGAAGCTTTCTTT
NA | TRBD1 | TRBJ1-6 | TRBV15 | CATSRAGQGKYSYNSPLHF | TGTGCCACCAGCAGGGCTGGACAGGGGAAGTACTCCTATAATTCACCCCTCCACTTT
few | NA | TRBJ1-1 | TRBV5-1 | CASRTLNTEAFF | TGCGCCAGCAGGACCCTGAACACTGAAGCTTTCTTT
NA | NA | TRBJ2-7 | TRBV2 | CASKQDFHEQYF | TGTGCCAGCAAGCAGGACTTCCACGAGCAGTACTTC
few | NA | TRBJ2-2 | TRBV3-1 | CASSPYLVTGELFF | TGTGCCAGCAGCCCCTATCTTGTCACCGGGGAGCTGTTTTTT
few | NA | TRBJ2-2 | TRBV12-3/TRBV12-4 | CASSQQGFDTGELFF | TGTGCCAGCAGTCAGCAGGGGTTCGACACCGGGGAGCTGTTTTTT
few | NA | TRBJ2-7 | TRBV20-1 | CSARIPGTSYEQYF | TGCAGTGCTAGAATACCAGGGACCTCCTACGAGCAGTACTTC
NA | TRBD1 | TRBJ2-2 | TRBV5-1 | CASSLAPDRRSGELFF | TGCGCCAGCAGCTTGGCCCCGGACAGGAGAAGCGGGGAGCTGTTTTTT
few | NA | TRBJ2-3 | TRBV4-1 | CASKGGLVTDTQYF | TGCGCCAGCAAAGGGGGGCTCGTCACAGATACGCAGTATTTT
NA | TRBD2 | TRBJ2-5 | TRBV6-2/TRBV6-3 | CASSYSSSGRWQETQYF | TGTGCCAGCAGTTACTCTTCTAGCGGGAGATGGCAAGAGACCCAGTACTTC